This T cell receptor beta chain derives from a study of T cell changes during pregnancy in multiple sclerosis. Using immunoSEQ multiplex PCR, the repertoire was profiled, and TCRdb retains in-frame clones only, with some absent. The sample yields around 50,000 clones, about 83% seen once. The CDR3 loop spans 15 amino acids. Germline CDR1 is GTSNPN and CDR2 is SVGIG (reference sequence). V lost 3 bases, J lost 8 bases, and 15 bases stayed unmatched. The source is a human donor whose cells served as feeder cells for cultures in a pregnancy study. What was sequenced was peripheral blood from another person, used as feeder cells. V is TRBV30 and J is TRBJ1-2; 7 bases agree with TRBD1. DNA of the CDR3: TGTGCCTGGAGGGGGAGGGACAGAGAGTGGATGGGCTACACCTTC. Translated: CAWRGRDREWMGYTF.